The clone carrying this T cell receptor beta chain has only one observation. The antigen is undetermined. The sample originates from a study of blood T cells in healthy people across ages. The study, taken as a whole, reports: Without sorted subsets, naive and antigen-experienced compartments could not be conclusively compared. Long-lived and aged donors differed, with more naive CD4+ cells and higher diversity in the long-lived.

The use of a sample-barcoded 5' primer and a J-beta primer mix characterized a second PCR of about 6 to 12 cycles. One entry per CDR3 protein results from TCRdb running MiXCR on the 5' RACE reads. The top ten clones hold 10% to 15% of a sample with under 1,000,000 distinct CDR3 sequences, 30% to 45% of them seen once. The length of the CDR3 is 16 residues. The germline CDR1 and CDR2 sequences are MNHEY and SVGEGT. Trimming took 4 bases from V and 3 from J, leaving 19 bases between them. Every sample gave at least 6 micrograms of total RNA when it was extracted. The chain couples TRBV6-2 or TRBV6-3 to TRBJ2-7, with D possibly matching TRBD2 (6 bases). The source of this sequence is a man between 18 and 29 years old in good health. The sample taken for sequencing was blood. CDR3 sequence reads: CASSFARTGVIYEQYF. CDR3 in DNA: TGTGCCAGCAGTTTCGCGCGCACGGGGGTAATCTACGAGCAGTACTTC.